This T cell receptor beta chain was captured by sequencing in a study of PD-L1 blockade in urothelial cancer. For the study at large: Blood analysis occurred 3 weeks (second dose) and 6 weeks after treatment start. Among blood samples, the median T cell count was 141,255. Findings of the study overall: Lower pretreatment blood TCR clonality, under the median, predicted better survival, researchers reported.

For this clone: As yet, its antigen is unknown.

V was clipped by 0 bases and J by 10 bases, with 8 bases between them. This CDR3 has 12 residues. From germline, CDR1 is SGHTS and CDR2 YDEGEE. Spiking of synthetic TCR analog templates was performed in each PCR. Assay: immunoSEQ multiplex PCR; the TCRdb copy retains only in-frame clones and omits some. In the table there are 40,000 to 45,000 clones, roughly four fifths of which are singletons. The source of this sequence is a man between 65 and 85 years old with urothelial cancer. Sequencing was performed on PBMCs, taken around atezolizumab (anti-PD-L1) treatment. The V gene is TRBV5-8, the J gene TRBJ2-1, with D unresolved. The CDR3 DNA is TGTGCCAGCAGCTTGGCCCTTCGGGAGCAGTTCTTC. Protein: CASSLALREQFF.